This is a list of T cell receptor beta chains from one sample in a study of blood T cell repertoires in COVID-19. The assay was immunoSEQ multiplex PCR, and TCRdb's table has in-frame clones only and misses some. The sample has about 49,000 clones, about 63% seen once. The sequencing input was peripheral blood. These receptors originate from a woman in her seventies with acute or convalescent COVID-19. Both conserved end residues are part of each CDR3.

v_gene,j_gene,CDR3aa
TRBV5-6,TRBJ2-1,CASSFGGNEQFF
TRBV7-2,TRBJ2-7,CASSLERGSSYEQYF
TRBV13,TRBJ2-1,CASSFYPPMGTSGSNEQFF
TRBV27,TRBJ1-6,CASSNREYSPLHF
TRBV5-1,TRBJ1-1,CASSLGSGTGRTEAFF
TRBV5-4,TRBJ1-1,CASSLKAGREAFF
TRBV11-2,TRBJ1-1,CASSIRDSPNTEAFF
TRBV25-1,TRBJ1-2,CASGAPNYGYTF
TRBV6-6,TRBJ1-2,CASRKRTGRAFYGYTF
TRBV3-1/TRBV3-2,TRBJ1-5,CASSQAGTTHGNQPQHF
TRBV5-1,TRBJ1-2,CASSPGVGGYTF
TRBV6-5,TRBJ2-7,CASKSGVGHEQYF
TRBV30,TRBJ1-5,CAWSGTDGQPQHF
TRBV6-5,TRBJ2-3,CASSPMRGADTQYF
TRBV28,TRBJ2-7,CASSSYPSGVAGHNEQYF
TRBV19,TRBJ2-5,CASSSSDQETQYF
TRBV10-1,TRBJ1-6,CASSKDRDSPLHF
TRBV12-1,TRBJ2-3,CASSFADRVDCRRGTDTQYF
TRBV29-1,TRBJ1-6,CSVEDYRDRDNSPLHF
TRBV28,TRBJ1-5,CASSLGWGDQPQHF
TRBV24-1,TRBJ2-5,CATSDIGGGRTQETQYF
TRBV7-3,TRBJ2-1,CASSLGQLTPTLYNEQFF
TRBV5-4,TRBJ2-5,CASSSAAFGTQYF